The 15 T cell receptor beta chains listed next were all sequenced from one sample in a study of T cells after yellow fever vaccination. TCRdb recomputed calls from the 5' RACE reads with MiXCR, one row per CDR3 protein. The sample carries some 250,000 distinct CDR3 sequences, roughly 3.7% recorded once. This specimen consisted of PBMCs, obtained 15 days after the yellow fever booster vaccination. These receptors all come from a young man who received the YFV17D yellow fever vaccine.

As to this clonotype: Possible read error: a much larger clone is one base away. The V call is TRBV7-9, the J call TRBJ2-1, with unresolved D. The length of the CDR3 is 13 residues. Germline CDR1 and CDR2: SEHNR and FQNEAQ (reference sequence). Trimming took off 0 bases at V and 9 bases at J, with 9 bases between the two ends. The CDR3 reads CASSLASVGEQFF. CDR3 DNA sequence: TGTGCCAGCAGCTTAGCGTCCGTGGGTGAGCAGTTCTTC. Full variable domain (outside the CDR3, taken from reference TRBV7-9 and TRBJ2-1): DTGVSQNPRHKITKRGQNVTFRCDPISEHNRLYWYRQTLGQGPEFLTYFQNEAQLEKSRLLSDRFSAERPKGSFSTLEIQRTEQGDSAMYLCASSLASVGEQFFGPGTRLTVL.

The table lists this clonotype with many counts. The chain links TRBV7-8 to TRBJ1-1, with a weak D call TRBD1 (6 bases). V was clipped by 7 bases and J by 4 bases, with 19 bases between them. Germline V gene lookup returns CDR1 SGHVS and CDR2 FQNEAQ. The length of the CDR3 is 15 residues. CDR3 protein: CASTINRASATEAFF. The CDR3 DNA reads TGTGCCAGCACCATAAACAGGGCGTCGGCCACTGAAGCTTTCTTT.

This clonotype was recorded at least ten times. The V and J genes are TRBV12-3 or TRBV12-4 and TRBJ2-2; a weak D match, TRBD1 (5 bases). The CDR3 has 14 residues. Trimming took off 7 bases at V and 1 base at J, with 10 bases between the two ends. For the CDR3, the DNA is TGTGCCAGCACCTTGACAGAGAACACCGGGGAGCTGTTTTTT. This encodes CASTLTENTGELFF.

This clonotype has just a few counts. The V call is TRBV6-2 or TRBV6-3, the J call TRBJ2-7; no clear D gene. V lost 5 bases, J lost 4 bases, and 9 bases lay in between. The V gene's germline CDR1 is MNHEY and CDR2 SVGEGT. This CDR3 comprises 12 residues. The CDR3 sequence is CASSTRLYEQYV. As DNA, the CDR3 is TGTGCCAGCAGTACACGATTATACGAGCAGTACGTC.

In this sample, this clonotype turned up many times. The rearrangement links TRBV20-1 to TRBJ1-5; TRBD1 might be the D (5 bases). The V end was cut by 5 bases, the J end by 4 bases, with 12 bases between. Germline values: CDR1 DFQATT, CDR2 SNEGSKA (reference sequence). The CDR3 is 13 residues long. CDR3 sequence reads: CSALRDRNQPQHF. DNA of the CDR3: TGCAGTGCTCTCCGAGACAGAAATCAGCCCCAGCATTTT.

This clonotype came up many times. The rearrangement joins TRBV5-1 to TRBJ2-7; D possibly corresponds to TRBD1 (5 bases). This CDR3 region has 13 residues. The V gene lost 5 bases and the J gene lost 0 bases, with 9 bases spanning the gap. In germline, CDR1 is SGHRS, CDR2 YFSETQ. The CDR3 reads CASRRQNSYEQYF. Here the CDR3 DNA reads TGCGCCAGCAGGAGACAGAACTCCTACGAGCAGTACTTC.

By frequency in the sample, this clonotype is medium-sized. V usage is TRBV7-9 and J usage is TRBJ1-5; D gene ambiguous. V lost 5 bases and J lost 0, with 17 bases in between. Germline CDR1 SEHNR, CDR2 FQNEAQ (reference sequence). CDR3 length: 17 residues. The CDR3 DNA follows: TGTGCCAGCAGCCGTTACGAGGGCGGTTATAGCAATCAGCCCCAGCATTTT. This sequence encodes CASSRYEGGYSNQPQHF.

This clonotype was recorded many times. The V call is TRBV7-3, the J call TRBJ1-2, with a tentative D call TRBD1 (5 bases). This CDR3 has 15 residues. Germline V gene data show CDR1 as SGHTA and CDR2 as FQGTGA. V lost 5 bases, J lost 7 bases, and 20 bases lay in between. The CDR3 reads CASSTGTMGEVGYTF. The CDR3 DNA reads TGTGCCAGCAGCACCGGGACGATGGGGGAAGTTGGCTACACCTTC.

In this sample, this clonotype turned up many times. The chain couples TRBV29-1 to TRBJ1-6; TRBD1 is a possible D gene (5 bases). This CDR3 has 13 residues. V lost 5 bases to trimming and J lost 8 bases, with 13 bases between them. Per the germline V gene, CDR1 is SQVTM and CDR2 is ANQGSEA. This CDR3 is CSVRQNADSPLHF. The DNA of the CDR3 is TGCAGCGTTCGACAGAATGCCGATTCACCCCTCCACTTT.

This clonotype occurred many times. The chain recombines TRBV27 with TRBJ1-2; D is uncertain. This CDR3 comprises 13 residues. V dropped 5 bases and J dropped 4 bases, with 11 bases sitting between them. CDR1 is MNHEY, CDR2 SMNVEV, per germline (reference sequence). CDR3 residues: CASSPGRSYGYTF. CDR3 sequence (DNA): TGTGCCAGCAGTCCCGGACGGTCCTATGGCTACACCTTC.

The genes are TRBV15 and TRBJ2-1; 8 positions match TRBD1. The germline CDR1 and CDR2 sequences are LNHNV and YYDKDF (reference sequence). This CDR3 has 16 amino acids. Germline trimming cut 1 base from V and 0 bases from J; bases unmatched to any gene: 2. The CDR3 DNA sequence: TGTGCCACCAGCAGAGGACAGGGGAGCTCCTACAATGAGCAGTTCTTC. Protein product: CATSRGQGSSYNEQFF.

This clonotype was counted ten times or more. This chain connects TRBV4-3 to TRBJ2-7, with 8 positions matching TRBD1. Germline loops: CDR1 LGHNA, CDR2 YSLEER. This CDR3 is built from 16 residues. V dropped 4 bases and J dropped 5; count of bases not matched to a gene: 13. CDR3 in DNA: TGCGCCAGCAGCCGTCTCCCGACAGGGGAAGATCACGAGCAGTACGTC. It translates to CASSRLPTGEDHEQYV.

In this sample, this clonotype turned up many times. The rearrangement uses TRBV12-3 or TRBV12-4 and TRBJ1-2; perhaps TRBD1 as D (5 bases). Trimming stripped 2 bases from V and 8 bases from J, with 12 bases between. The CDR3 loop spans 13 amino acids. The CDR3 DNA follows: TGTGCCAGCAGTTTAAACCAGGGCCAAGGCTACACCTTC. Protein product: CASSLNQGQGYTF.

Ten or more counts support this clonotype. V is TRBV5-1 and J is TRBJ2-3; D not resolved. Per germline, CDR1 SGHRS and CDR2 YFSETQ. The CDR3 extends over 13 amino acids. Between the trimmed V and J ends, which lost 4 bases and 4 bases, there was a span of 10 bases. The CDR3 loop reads CASSPRQPDTQYF. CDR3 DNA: TGCGCCAGCAGCCCCAGACAACCAGATACGCAGTATTTT.

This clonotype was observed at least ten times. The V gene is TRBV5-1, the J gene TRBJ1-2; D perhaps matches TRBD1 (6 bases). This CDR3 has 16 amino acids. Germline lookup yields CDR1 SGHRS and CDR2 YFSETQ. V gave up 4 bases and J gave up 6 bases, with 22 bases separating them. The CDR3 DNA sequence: TGCGCCAGCAGCCCGGGGACACCTCCGGGTCTTAATGGCTACACCTTC. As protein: CASSPGTPPGLNGYTF.